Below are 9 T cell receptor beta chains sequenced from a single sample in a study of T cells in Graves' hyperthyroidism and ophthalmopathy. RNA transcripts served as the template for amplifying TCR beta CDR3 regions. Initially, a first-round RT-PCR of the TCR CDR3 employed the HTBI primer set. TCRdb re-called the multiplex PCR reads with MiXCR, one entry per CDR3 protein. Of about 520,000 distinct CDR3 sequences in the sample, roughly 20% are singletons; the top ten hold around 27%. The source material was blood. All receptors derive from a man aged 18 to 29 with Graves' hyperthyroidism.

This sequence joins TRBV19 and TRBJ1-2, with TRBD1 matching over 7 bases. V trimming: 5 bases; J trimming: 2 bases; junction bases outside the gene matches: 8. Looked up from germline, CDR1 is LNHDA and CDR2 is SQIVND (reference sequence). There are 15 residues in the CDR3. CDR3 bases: TGTGCCAGTAGTGTTGTGCTACAGGGGAACTATGGCTACACCTTC. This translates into CASSVVLQGNYGYTF. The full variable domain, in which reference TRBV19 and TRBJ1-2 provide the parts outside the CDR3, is DGGITQSPKYLFRKEGQNVTLSCEQNLNHDAMYWYRQDPGQGLRLIYYSQIVNDFQKGDIAEGYSVSREKKESFPLTVTSAQKNPTAFYLCASSVVLQGNYGYTFGSGTRLTVV.

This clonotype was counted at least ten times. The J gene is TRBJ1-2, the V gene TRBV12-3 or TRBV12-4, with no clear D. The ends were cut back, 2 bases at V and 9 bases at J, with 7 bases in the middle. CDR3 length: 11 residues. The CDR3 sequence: CASSLHWRYTF. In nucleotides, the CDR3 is TGTGCCAGCAGTTTACACTGGCGCTACACCTTC.

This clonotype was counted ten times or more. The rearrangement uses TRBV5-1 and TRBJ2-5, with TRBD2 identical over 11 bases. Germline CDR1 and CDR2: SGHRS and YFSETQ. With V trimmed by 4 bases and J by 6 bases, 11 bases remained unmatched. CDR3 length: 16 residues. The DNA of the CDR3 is TGCGCCAGCAGCCTCGGGACTAGCGGTCCGGAAAAGACCCAGTACTTC. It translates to CASSLGTSGPEKTQYF.

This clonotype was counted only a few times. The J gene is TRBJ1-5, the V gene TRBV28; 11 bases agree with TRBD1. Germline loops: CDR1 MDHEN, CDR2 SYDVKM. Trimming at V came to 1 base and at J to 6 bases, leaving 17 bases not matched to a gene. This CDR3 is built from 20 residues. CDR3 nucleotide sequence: TGTGCCAGCAGTTTATATGGGTGGAGGACAGGGGGCGCGTATAGTCAGCCCCAGCATTTT. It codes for CASSLYGWRTGGAYSQPQHF. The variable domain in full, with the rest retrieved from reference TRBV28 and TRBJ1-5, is DVKVTQSSRYLVKRTGEKVFLECVQDMDHENMFWYRQDPGLGLRLIYFSYDVKMKEKGDIPEGYSVSREKKERFSLILESASTNQTSMYLCASSLYGWRTGGAYSQPQHFGDGTRLSIL.

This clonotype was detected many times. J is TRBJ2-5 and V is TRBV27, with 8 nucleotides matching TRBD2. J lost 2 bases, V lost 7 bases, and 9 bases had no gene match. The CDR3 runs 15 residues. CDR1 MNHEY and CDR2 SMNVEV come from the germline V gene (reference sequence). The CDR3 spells CASKRAGGRQETQYF. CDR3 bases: TGTGCCAGCAAGAGGGCGGGGGGTCGTCAAGAGACCCAGTACTTC.

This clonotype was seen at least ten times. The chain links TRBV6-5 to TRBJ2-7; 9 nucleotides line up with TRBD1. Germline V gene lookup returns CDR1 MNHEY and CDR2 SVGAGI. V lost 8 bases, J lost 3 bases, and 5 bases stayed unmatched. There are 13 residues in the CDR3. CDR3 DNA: TGTGCCAGCGCCTGGACAGGGGACTACGAGCAGTACTTC. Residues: CASAWTGDYEQYF.

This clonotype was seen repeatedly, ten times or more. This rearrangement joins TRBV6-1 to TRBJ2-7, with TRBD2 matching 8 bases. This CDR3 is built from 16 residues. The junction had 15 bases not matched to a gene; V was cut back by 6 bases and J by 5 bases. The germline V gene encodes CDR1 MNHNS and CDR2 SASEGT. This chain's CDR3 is CASSVAGPATFHEQYF. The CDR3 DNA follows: TGTGCCAGCAGCGTAGCGGGGCCCGCCACCTTCCACGAGCAGTACTTC.

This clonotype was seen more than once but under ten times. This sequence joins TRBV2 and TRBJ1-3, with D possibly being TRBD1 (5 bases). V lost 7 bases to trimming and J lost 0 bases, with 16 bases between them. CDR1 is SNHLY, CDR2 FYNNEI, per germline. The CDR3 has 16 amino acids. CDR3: CASTLRGTFSGNTIYF. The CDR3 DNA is TGTGCCAGCACCCTGAGGGGTACTTTCTCTGGAAACACCATATATTTT.

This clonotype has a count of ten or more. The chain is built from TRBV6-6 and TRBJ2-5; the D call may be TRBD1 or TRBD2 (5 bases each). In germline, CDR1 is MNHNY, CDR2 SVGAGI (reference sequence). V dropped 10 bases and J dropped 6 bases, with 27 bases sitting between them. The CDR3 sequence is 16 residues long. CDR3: CAILPGRGWQWKTQYF. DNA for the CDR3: TGTGCCATCTTACCCGGTCGGGGCTGGCAATGGAAGACCCAGTACTTC.